This is a list of T cell receptor beta chains from one sample in a study of blood T cell repertoires in COVID-19. Sequencing was performed with immunoSEQ multiplex PCR; in TCRdb, only in-frame clones are kept and a portion is missing. The sample records 240,000 or so clones, 70% to 85% being singletons. The sample was peripheral blood. These receptors were taken from a woman older than 75 with acute or convalescent COVID-19. CDR3s include the opening cysteine and the closing phenylalanine or tryptophan. The D gene is left open where the match is weak. Size values are once, few and many counts, or a class for expanded clones, and some rows have none.

TRBV7-9	-	TRBJ2-7	-	TGTGCCAGCAGCTCAGACGGGTCGGCCTACGAGCAGTACTTC	CASSSDGSAYEQYF
TRBV9	-	TRBJ2-2	TRBD2	TGTGCCAGCAGCGCGGTGGGACTAGCGGTCCCAACCGGGGAGCTGTTTTTT	CASSAVGLAVPTGELFF
TRBV29-1	-	TRBJ2-1	-	TGCAGCTTAAAGAGGCAGGGCCCCTACAATGAGCAGTTCTTC	CSLKRQGPYNEQFF
TRBV7-9	-	TRBJ1-6	TRBD1	TGTGCCAGCAGCCTCCAGGGGGCGAATTCACCCCTCCACTTT	CASSLQGANSPLHF
TRBV11-2	-	TRBJ2-5	-	TGTGCCAGCAGCCCTGGAGACGTGACCCAGTACTTC	CASSPGDVTQYF
TRBV7-6	-	TRBJ2-6	-	TGTGCCAGCAGCCCCTCGGACACCTCTGGGGCCAACGTCCTGACTTTC	CASSPSDTSGANVLTF
TRBV2	-	TRBJ2-7	-	TGTGCCAGCAGTGAAACTTACGAGCAGTACTTC	CASSETYEQYF
TRBV25-1	-	TRBJ2-7	TRBD2	TGTGCCAGCAGCGAAGGTGGGAGGGGACCCGAGCAGTACTTC	CASSEGGRGPEQYF
TRBV10-3	-	TRBJ1-2	-	TGTGCCATCACCGATTTCTGGACAGCGGACTATGGCTACACCTTC	CAITDFWTADYGYTF
TRBV21-1	many	TRBJ1-5	-	TGTGCCAGCAGCCGCAAAGGTGTCCGGGACAGGGGGGGGAATCAGCCCCAGCATTTT	CASSRKGVRDRGGNQPQHF
TRBV5-1	few	TRBJ2-7	-	TGCGCCAGCAGCCACGGACAGACCTACGAGCAGTACTTC	CASSHGQTYEQYF
TRBV10-3	few	TRBJ1-3	-	TGTGCCATCAGTGGAATGGGGCTTGGAAACACCATATATTTT	CAISGMGLGNTIYF
TRBV6-2/TRBV6-3	-	TRBJ1-1	TRBD1	TGTGCCAGCAGTCACAGGGGTGAAGCTTTCTTT	CASSHRGEAFF
TRBV18	few	TRBJ2-7	TRBD1	TGTGCCAGCTCACCAGGGACAGGGGGCATATACGAGCAGTACTTC	CASSPGTGGIYEQYF
TRBV6-5	-	TRBJ1-4	-	TGTGCCAGCATGGAGACAGCGTACTCCCTACTGTTTTTT	CASMETAYSLLFF
TRBV7-2	-	TRBJ2-5	-	TGTGCCAGCAGCTTAGTACAGGCTCGGGAGACCCAGTACTTC	CASSLVQARETQYF
TRBV7-6	-	TRBJ1-5	TRBD1	TGTGCCAGCAGCTCCGATTCAATCAAGACAGGGGGCGTGCTGGGGGGCAATCAGCCCCAGCATTTT	CASSSDSIKTGGVLGGNQPQHF
TRBV7-2	-	TRBJ1-1	-	TGTGCCAGCAGCTTGCGAAGGAACACTGAAGCTTTCTTT	CASSLRRNTEAFF
TRBV2	-	TRBJ2-5	TRBD1	TGTGCCAGCAGTTTATACGGACAGGGGATGGAGACCCAGTACTTC	CASSLYGQGMETQYF
TRBV2	once	TRBJ2-5	-	TGTGCCAGCAGTCCGACAGGTCCAAGGGAGACCCAGTACTTC	CASSPTGPRETQYF
TRBV6-8	-	TRBJ1-2	TRBD1	TGTGCCAGCAGTACCCTACAGGGGGTTGGGGACTATGGCTACACCTTC	CASSTLQGVGDYGYTF
TRBV6-6	once	TRBJ2-1	-	TGTGCCAGCAGTTTTTCAGAAATCTCCTACAATGAGCAGTTCTTC	CASSFSEISYNEQFF
TRBV19	-	TRBJ1-6	TRBD1	TGTGCCAGTAGTCCGGACAGGGTTAATTCACCCCTCCACTTT	CASSPDRVNSPLHF
TRBV5-1	-	TRBJ2-5	-	TGCGCCAGCAGCTCCCTCCCTCAAGAGACCCAGTACTTC	CASSSLPQETQYF
TRBV6-2/TRBV6-3	-	TRBJ2-5	TRBD2	TGTGCCAGCAGCCCTGCGACTAGCGGGAGGGCGGAGACCCAGTACTTC	CASSPATSGRAETQYF
TRBV2	-	TRBJ2-7	-	TGTGCCAGCAGTGCACAGGGCCTGGGAGAGCAGTACTTC	CASSAQGLGEQYF
TRBV19	-	TRBJ2-6	-	TGTGCCAGTAGTATGCCCGGGTACGGGGCCAACGTCCTGACTTTC	CASSMPGYGANVLTF
TRBV12-3/TRBV12-4	once	TRBJ1-1	-	TGTGCCAGCAGTTTTCAGATTTGGACTGAAGCTTTCTTT	CASSFQIWTEAFF
TRBV7-9	-	TRBJ1-4	TRBD1	TGTGCCAGCAGCCTTCGACAGGGAACTAATGAAAAACTGTTTTTT	CASSLRQGTNEKLFF
TRBV14	-	TRBJ2-1	-	TGTGCCAGCAGCGCGACAGTCGGGCTGTTCTTC	CASSATVGLFF
TRBV3-1/TRBV3-2	few	TRBJ2-1	TRBD1	TGTGCCAGCAGCCAAGATCTTACAGGGGTGGATGAGCAGTTCTTC	CASSQDLTGVDEQFF
TRBV7-9	once	TRBJ1-6	-	TGTGCCAGCAGCTTAGATCGTGGACAGCTTTTAACCCCCCTCCACTTT	CASSLDRGQLLTPLHF